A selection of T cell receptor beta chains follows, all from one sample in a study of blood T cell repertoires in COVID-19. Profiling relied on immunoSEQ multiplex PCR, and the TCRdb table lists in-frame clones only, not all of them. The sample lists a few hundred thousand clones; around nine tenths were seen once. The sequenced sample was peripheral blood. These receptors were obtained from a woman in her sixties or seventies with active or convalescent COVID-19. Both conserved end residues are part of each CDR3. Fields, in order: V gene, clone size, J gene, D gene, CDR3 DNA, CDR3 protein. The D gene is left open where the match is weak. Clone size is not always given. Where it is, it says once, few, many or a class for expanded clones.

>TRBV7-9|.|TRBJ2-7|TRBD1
TGTGCCAGCAGCCCGGGACAGTTCCCCTACGAGCAGTACTTC
CASSPGQFPYEQYF
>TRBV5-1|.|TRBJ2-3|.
TGCGCCAGCAGCTTGGAGCCGGGTCGGGGTAGCACAGATACGCAGTATTTT
CASSLEPGRGSTDTQYF
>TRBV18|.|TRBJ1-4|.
TGTGCCAGCTCACCGAGGCAGGGAACAACTAATGAAAAACTGTTTTTT
CASSPRQGTTNEKLFF
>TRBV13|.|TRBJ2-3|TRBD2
TGTGCCAGCAGCATCGGGACTAGCGGGGGCACAGATACGCAGTATTTT
CASSIGTSGGTDTQYF
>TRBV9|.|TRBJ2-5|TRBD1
TGTGCCAGCAGCCCCCGTGACAGGGGATTACGAGAGACCCAGTACTTC
CASSPRDRGLRETQYF
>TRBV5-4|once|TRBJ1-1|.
TGTGCCAGCAGCTTGACAGTGAACACTGAAGCTTTCTTT
CASSLTVNTEAFF
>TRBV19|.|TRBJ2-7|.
TGTGCCAGTAGTATACAGGCAAATGCCTACGAGCAGTACTTC
CASSIQANAYEQYF
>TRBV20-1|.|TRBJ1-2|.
TGCAGTGCTAGTGGGGGCGGCCGTGGGGCTAACTATGGCTACACCTTC
CSASGGGRGANYGYTF
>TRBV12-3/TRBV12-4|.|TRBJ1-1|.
TGTGCCAGCGGGGGCAGCTCTGGGACTGAAGCTTTCTTT
CASGGSSGTEAFF
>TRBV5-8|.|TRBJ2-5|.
TGTGCCAGCAGCTTGGGTATGTGGATTGGCAGGCAAGAGACCCAGTACTTC
CASSLGMWIGRQETQYF
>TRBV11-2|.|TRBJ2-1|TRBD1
TGTGCCAGCAGCTCGGGGACAGTCCCGAATGAGCAGTTCTTC
CASSSGTVPNEQFF
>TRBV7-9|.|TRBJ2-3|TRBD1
TGTGCCAGCGGGACAGACCAAACAGATACGCAGTATTTT
CASGTDQTDTQYF
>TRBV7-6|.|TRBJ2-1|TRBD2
TGTGCCAGCAGCCAACTAGCGGGGGGGTACAATGAGCAGTTCTTC
CASSQLAGGYNEQFF
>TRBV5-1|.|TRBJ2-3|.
TGCGCCAGCAGCTCCGGGGTCACAGATACGCAGTATTTT
CASSSGVTDTQYF
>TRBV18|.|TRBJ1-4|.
TGTGCCAGCTCACCGTCGATGGGGCTAAATGAAAAACTGTTTTTT
CASSPSMGLNEKLFF
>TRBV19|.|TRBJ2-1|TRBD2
TGTGCCAGTAGTATAGGGCTAGCGGGGGGTTACAATGAGCAGTTCTTC
CASSIGLAGGYNEQFF
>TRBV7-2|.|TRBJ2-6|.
TGTGCCAGCAGCTTCGACAGCTCCTCGGGCGGGGCCAACGTCCTGACTTTC
CASSFDSSSGGANVLTF
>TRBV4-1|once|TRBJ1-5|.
TGCGCCAGCAGCCAAGAAGGCAGTCTGGGGGGGAATAGCAATCAGCCCCAGCATTTT
CASSQEGSLGGNSNQPQHF
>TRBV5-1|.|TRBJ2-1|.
TGCGCCAGCAGCTTGGCCGCGAGCGGAGGTGGCAATGAGCAGTTCTTC
CASSLAASGGGNEQFF
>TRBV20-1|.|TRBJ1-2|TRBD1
TGCAGTGCAACAGGGGACTATGGCTACACCTTC
CSATGDYGYTF
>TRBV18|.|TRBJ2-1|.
TGTGCCAGCTCACCCAGGGGGGATGAGCAGTTCTTC
CASSPRGDEQFF
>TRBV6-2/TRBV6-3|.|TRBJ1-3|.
TGTGCCAGCAGTACCCGGACAGCCGCTAACTCTGGAAACACCATATATTTT
CASSTRTAANSGNTIYF